This T cell receptor beta chain stems from a study of blood T cell repertoires in COVID-19. All recovered Cohort 3 donors got two negative PCRs, got clearance, or saw symptom resolution. CDR3 length equals 16 residues. Trimming cost V 5 bases and J 3 bases; bases outside gene matches: 11. Germline V CDR1 and CDR2: LNHDA, SQIVND (reference sequence). Generated by immunoSEQ multiplex PCR, the TCRdb table keeps only in-frame clones and is missing some. The sample shows roughly 270,000 clones, 85% of them seen only once. This clone was detected only a few times. Specimen: PBMCs or T cells enriched from blood (not recorded which). The sequence was obtained from a woman in her fifties or sixties who had recovered from COVID-19. This chain joins TRBV19 and TRBJ2-7; 9 nucleotides align to TRBD2. The CDR3 DNA reads as TGTGCCAGTAGTGGTTTGGGGACTAGCACAAACTACGAGCAGTACTTC. Amino acids: CASSGLGTSTNYEQYF.